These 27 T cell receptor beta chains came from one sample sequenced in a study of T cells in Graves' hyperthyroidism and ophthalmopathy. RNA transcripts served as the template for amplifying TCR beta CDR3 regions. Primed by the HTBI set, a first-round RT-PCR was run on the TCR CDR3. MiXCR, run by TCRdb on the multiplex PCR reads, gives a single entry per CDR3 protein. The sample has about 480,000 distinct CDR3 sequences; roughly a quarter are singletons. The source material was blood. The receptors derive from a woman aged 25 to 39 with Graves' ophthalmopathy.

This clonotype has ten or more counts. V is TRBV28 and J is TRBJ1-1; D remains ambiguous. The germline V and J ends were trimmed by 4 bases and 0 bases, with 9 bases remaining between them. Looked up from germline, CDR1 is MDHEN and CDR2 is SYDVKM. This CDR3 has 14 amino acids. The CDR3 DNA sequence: TGTGCCAGCAGTTCCGGGGTATTGAACACTGAAGCTTTCTTT. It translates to CASSSGVLNTEAFF.

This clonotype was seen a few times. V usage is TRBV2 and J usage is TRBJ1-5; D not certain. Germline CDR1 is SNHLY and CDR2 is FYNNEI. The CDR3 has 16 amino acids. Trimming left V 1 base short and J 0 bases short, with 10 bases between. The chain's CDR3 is CASSEESVYSNQPQHF. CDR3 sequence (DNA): TGTGCCAGCAGTGAAGAATCGGTATATAGCAATCAGCCCCAGCATTTT.

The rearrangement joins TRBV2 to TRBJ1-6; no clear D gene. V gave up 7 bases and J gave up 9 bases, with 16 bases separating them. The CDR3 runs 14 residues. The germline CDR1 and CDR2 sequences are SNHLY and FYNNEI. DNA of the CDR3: TGTGCCAGCATACCCCGCCAGGTTTCTTCACCCCTCCACTTT. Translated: CASIPRQVSSPLHF.

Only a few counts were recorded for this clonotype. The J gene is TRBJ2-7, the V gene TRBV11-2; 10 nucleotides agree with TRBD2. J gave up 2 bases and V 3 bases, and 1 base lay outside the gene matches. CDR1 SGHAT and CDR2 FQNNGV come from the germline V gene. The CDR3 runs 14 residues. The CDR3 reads CASSFSGGTYEQYF. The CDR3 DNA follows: TGTGCCAGCAGCTTTAGCGGGGGGACCTACGAGCAGTACTTC.

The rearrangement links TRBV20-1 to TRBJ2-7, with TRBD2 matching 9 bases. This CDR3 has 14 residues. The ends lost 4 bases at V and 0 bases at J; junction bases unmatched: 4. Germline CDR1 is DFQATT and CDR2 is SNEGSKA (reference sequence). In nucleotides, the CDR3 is TGCAGTGCTACCCCGACTAGCGGCTCCTACGAGCAGTACTTC. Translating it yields CSATPTSGSYEQYF.

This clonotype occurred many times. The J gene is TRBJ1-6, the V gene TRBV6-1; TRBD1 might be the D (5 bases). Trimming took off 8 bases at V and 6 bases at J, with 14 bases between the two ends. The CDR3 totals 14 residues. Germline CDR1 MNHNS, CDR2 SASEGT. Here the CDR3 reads CASGLMQGNSPLHF. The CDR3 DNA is TGTGCCAGCGGACTAATGCAGGGTAATTCACCCCTCCACTTT.

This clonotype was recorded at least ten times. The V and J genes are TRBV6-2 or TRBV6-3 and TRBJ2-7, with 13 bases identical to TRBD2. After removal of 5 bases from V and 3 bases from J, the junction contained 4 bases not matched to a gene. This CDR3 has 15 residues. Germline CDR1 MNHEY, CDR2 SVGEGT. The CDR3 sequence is CASSPWTSGGYEQYF. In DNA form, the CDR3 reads TGTGCCAGCAGTCCCTGGACTAGCGGGGGCTACGAGCAGTACTTC.

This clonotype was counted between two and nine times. The CDR3 here is CSARDHRGLLGYGYTF. The CDR3 region has the DNA TGCAGTGCTAGAGATCACAGGGGCCTCCTTGGGTATGGCTACACCTTC. The chain links TRBV20-1 to TRBJ1-2; TRBD1 matches 7 bases. The CDR3 is 16 amino acids. V shed 0 bases and J 5 bases; nucleotides not matched to a gene: 12. The germline CDR1 and CDR2 sequences are DFQATT and SNEGSKA (reference sequence).

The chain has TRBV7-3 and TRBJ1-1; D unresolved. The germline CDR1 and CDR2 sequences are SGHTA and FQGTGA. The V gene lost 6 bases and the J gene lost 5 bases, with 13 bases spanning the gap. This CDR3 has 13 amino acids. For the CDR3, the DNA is TGTGCCAGCAGACAACCGGAAGGGACTGAAGCTTTCTTT. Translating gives CASRQPEGTEAFF.

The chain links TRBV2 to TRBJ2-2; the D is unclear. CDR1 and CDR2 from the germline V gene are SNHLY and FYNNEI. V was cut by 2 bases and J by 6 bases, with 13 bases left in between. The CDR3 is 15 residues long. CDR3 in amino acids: CASSEMAYMPGELFF. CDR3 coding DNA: TGTGCCAGCAGTGAAATGGCCTACATGCCCGGGGAGCTGTTTTTT.

This chain's CDR3 is CASSLLGGKRTEAFF. CDR3 coding DNA: TGTGCCAGCAGCTTATTGGGGGGGAAGAGAACTGAAGCTTTCTTT. The chain has TRBV11-2 and TRBJ1-1; tentative D call: TRBD1 (5 bases). Trimming cost V 2 bases and J 5 bases, with 15 bases left between them. There are 15 residues in the CDR3. Germline V gene data show CDR1 as SGHAT and CDR2 as FQNNGV.

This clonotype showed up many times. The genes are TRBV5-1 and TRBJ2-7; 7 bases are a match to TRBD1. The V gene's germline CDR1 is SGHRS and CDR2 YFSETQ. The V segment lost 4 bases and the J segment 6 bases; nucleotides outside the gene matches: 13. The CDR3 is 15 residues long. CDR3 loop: CASSIFRQGVFEQYF. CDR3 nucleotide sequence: TGCGCCAGCAGCATATTTCGACAGGGAGTATTCGAGCAGTACTTC. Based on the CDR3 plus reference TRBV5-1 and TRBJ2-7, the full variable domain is KAGVTQTPRYLIKTRGQQVTLSCSPISGHRSVSWYQQTPGQGLQFLFEYFSETQRNKGNFPGRFSGRQFSNSRSEMNVSTLELGDSALYLCASSIFRQGVFEQYFGPGTRLTVT.

Here the CDR3 DNA reads TGTGCCAGCGCAGACTCTAGCTGGTACGAGCAGTACTTC. The encoded protein is CASADSSWYEQYF. The chain recombines TRBV6-2 or TRBV6-3 with TRBJ2-7; TRBD2 might be the D (5 bases). Germline assignment: CDR1 MNHEY and CDR2 SVGEGT. The CDR3 has 13 amino acids. V was cut by 8 bases and J by 4 bases, with 15 bases left in between.

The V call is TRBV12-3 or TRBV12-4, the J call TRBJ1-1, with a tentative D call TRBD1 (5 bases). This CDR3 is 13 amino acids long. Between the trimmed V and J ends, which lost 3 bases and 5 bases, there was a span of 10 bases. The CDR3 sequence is CASSLGRWTEAFF. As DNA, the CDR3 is TGTGCCAGCAGTTTGGGGCGTTGGACTGAAGCTTTCTTT.

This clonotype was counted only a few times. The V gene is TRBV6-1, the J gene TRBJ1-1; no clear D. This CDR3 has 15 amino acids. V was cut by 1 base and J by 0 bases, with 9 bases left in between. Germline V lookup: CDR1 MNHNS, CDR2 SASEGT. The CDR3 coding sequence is TGTGCCAGCAGTGAAGTGGGCAGTATGAACACTGAAGCTTTCTTT. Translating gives CASSEVGSMNTEAFF.

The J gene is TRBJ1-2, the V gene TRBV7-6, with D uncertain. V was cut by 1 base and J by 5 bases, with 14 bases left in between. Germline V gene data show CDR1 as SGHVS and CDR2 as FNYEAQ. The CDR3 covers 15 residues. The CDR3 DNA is TGTGCCAGCAGCTTAGATGCCAGGACGGGATATGGCTACACCTTC. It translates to CASSLDARTGYGYTF.

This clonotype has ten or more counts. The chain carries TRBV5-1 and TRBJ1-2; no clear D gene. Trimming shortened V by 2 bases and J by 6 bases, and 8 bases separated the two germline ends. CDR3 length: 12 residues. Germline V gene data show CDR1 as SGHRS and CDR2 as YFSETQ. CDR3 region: CASSLYSDGYTF. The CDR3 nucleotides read TGCGCCAGCAGCTTATATTCAGATGGCTACACCTTC.

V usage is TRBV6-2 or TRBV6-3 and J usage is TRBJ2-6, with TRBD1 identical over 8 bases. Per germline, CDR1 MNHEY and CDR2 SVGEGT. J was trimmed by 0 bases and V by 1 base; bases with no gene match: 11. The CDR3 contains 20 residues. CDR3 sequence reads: CASSYFPDRVPNSGANVLTF. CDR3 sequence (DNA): TGTGCCAGCAGTTACTTTCCGGACAGGGTACCAAACTCTGGGGCCAACGTCCTGACTTTC.

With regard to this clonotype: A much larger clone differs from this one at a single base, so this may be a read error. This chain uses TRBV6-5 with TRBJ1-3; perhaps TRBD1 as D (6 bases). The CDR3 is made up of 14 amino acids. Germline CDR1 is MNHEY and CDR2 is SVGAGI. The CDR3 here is CASGYDRSGNTIYF. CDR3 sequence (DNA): TGTGCCAGCGGTTACGACAGGTCTGGAAACACCATATATTTT.

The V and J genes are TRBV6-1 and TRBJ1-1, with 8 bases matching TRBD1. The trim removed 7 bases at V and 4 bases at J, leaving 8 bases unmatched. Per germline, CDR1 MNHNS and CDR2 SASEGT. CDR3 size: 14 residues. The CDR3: CASKRQGRGTEAFF. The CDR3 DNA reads TGTGCCAGCAAGCGACAGGGGCGAGGCACTGAAGCTTTCTTT.

CDR3 amino acids: CAWSVRHTEAFF. The DNA of the CDR3 is TGTGCCTGGAGTGTACGGCACACTGAAGCTTTCTTT. This chain links TRBV30 with TRBJ1-1; D gene unclear. This CDR3 spans 12 amino acids. Germline assignment: CDR1 GTSNPN and CDR2 SVGIG (reference sequence). V was clipped by 0 bases and J by 3 bases, with 5 bases between them.

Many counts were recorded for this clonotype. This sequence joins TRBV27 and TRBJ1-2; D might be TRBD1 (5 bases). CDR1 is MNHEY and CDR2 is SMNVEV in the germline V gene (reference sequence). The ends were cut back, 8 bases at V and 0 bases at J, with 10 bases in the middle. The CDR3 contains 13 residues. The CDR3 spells CASRLGANYGYTF. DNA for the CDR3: TGTGCCAGCCGCCTAGGGGCTAACTATGGCTACACCTTC.

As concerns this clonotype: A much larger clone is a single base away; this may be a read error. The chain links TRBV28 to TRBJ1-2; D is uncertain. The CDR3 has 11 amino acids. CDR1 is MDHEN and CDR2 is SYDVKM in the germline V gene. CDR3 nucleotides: TGTTCCAGCAGTGACTCCGGCGGCTACACCTTC. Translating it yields CSSSDSGGYTF.

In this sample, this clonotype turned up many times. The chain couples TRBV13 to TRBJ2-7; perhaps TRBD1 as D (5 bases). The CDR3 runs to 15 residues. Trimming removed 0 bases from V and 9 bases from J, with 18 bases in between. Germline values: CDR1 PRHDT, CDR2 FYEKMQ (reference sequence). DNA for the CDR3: TGTGCCAGCAGCTTAGGCCCGACAGTGCCGAGGACGCAGTACTTC. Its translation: CASSLGPTVPRTQYF. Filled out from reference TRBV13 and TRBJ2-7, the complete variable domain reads AAGVIQSPRHLIKEKRETATLKCYPIPRHDTVYWYQQGPGQDPQFLISFYEKMQSDKGSIPDRFSAQQFSDYHSELNMSSLELGDSALYFCASSLGPTVPRTQYFGPGTRLTVT.

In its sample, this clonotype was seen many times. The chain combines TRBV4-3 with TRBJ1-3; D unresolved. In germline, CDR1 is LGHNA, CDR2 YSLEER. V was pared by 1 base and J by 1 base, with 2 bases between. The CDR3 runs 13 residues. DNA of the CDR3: TGCGCCAGCAGCCAAGCATCTGGAAACACCATATATTTT. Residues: CASSQASGNTIYF.

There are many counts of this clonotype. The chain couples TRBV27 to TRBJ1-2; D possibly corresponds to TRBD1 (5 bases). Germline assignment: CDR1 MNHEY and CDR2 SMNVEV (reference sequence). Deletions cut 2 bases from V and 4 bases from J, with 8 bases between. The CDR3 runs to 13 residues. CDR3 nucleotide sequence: TGTGCCAGCAGTTTAGGGGCCATCTATGGCTACACCTTC. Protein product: CASSLGAIYGYTF.

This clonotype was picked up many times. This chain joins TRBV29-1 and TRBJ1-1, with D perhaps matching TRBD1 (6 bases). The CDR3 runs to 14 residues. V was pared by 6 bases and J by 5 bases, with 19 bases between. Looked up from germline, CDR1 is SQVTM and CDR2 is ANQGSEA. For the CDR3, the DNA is TGCAGCGTATCAGGACCCAAAGGGGGGACTGAAGCTTTCTTT. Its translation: CSVSGPKGGTEAFF.